This T cell receptor (beta chain) is from a study of T cell repertoires in cytomegalovirus infection. Study as a whole: CMV epitopes in the study were HLA-C-restricted (recently identified) and HLA-B-restricted (well studied). Indicated by public TCR beta signatures were CMV infection and matching HLA type.

TCRdb analysed the reads with MiXCR anew, one entry per CDR3 protein. This sample yields a few hundred thousand distinct CDR3 sequences, of which around two fifths are seen a single time; about 46% belongs to the top ten. Study observations and caveats: HLA-C-restricted CMV-specific TCR beta clonotypes were dominant in the ex vivo response. Accumulated public TCR beta family frequency recognized individuals carrying CMV together with the relevant HLA.

V lost 5 bases to trimming and J lost 0 bases, with 14 bases between them. Germline V lookup: CDR1 SNHLY, CDR2 FYNNEI. The CDR3 totals 17 residues. Of note for this clonotype: Its antigen is currently unknown.

This TCR came from a human donor in good health (CMV status not recorded). Some clones in this sample may be carry-over from other donors' samples. The V call is TRBV2, the J call TRBJ1-6, with D hard to call. Source: cultured PBMCs, taken from culture after CMV antigen stimulation. The CDR3 region has the DNA TGTGCCAGCAGTCTAACCTTTCTTAGCTCCTATAATTCACCCCTCCACTTT. It yields the protein CASSLTFLSSYNSPLHF.